Sequencing of this TCR beta chain was carried out in a study of blood T cell repertoires in COVID-19 (dated by TCRdb to about 2020). As for the study more broadly: Collaborator samples came from the United States, Italy and Spain and covered acute and convalescent phases of COVID-19. The prospective study material was composed of cDNA or gDNA derived from T cells, B-cell-depleted T cells, or PBMCs. Deeply sampled blood TCRbeta repertoires from subjects exposed to, actively infected with, or recovered from COVID-19 were included in the dataset. The repertoires were released in a freely available public database meant as a resource for research on the immune response to SARS-CoV-2. The samples were drawn from two sources: the first 160 participants of the ongoing ImmuneRACE study, and fewer than 1,500 subjects contributed by 6 global collaborators. A de-identified subject ID, COVID-19 status, age in years and sex were almost always included in the sample metadata. HLA class I and class II types, where available, came from metadata supplied by the sample provider rather than from assay-based typing.

The immunoSEQ Assay, a bias-controlled multiplex PCR, was used to amplify TCRbeta CDR3 regions from genomic DNA. In the original analysis: Within the assay, amplification of reference gene primers was used to estimate how many nucleated cells each sample contained. Sequence reads were collapsed and filtered to measure the absolute abundance of every unique TCRbeta CDR3 rearrangement. For each sample, productive Simpson clonality was calculated as the square root of Simpson's diversity index across productive rearrangements. TCRdb re-hosts the immuneACCESS table, in-frame sequences only. Its copies lack some clones; in the studies checked, an unresolved V gene accounts for under half of them, and the cause for the rest is not known. V, J and clone size reflect that table, while D and trimming were determined from the DNA. The sample table contains roughly 100,000 clones; only one count was recorded for about nine tenths of them. The ten largest account for approximately 5.1% of the sample.

Summary of the overall study and its limitations: How much clinical and demographic metadata was included differed by source and by participant, and the metadata was provided uncurated.

There are 14 amino acids in the CDR3, from cysteine to phenylalanine inclusive. Only the CDR3 region is kept as DNA, spanning 42 bases read in frame from base 1. Here V drops 4 bases and J drops 6 bases, and the junction holds 5 bases not matched to any gene. The germline V gene (reference sequence) gives CDR1 as WNHNN and CDR2 as SYGVQD. Each collaborating institution followed its own protocols to collect whole blood in K2EDTA tubes. For TCRbeta analysis, collaborators shipped samples as frozen whole blood, isolated PBMCs, or DNA extracted from either of those sample types. With respect to this clone: It has no known antigen specificity. No base-level quality is on record; no much larger clone is a single base apart.

The sample was peripheral blood. The TCR sequence derives from a man in his fifties or sixties with acute or convalescent COVID-19. In this chain, TRBV10-1 is recombined with TRBJ1-5; 8 middle bases align to TRBD1. The CDR3 protein: CASSAGGEGQPQHF. At the DNA level, the sequence is TGCGCCAGCAGTGCAGGGGGCGAAGGTCAGCCCCAGCATTTT.